The next 8 T cell receptor beta chains were all read from a single sample in a study of OX40 agonist ivuxolimab in advanced cancers. Sequencing used immunoSEQ multiplex PCR; TCRdb keeps in-frame clones, though not all of them. The sample consists of 69,000 or so clones, approximately 78% of them appearing once. The sample consisted of CD4+ or CD8+ T cells sorted from blood, taken in a trial of the OX40 agonist ivuxolimab. The receptors stem from an adult with an advanced solid tumor such as melanoma, head and neck, liver or kidney cancer.

DNA of the CDR3: TGTGCCAGCAGATTCTCCAGGGTTACTGAAGCTTTCTTT. Translating gives CASRFSRVTEAFF. V gene TRBV27 combines with J gene TRBJ1-1; D possibly corresponds to TRBD1 (5 bases). This CDR3 is built from 13 residues. Germline values: CDR1 MNHEY, CDR2 SMNVEV (reference sequence). The V gene lost 6 bases and the J gene lost 5 bases, with 13 bases spanning the gap.

The genes are TRBV5-1 and TRBJ2-3; 8 bases match TRBD1. Per the germline V gene, CDR1 is SGHRS and CDR2 is YFSETQ. Unmatched junction bases numbered 4, after V lost 4 bases and J lost 3 bases. The CDR3 is 14 amino acids. The CDR3: CASSSGQGTDTQYF. In nucleotides, the CDR3 is TGCGCCAGCAGCAGCGGACAGGGTACAGATACGCAGTATTTT.

This chain connects TRBV18 to TRBJ2-1; a weak D match, TRBD2 (6 bases). The CDR3 sequence is 15 residues long. CDR1 KGHSH and CDR2 LQKENI come from the germline V gene. V was shortened by 0 bases and J by 3 bases, with 9 bases between the two germline ends. CDR3 DNA sequence: TGTGCCAGCTCACCACCCGTAGCGGACTACAATGAGCAGTTCTTC. It encodes CASSPPVADYNEQFF.

The rearrangement uses TRBV27 and TRBJ2-7; D is ambiguous. V was cut by 3 bases and J by 1 base, with 13 bases left in between. CDR1 MNHEY and CDR2 SMNVEV come from the germline V gene (reference sequence). This CDR3 is built from 15 residues. CDR3 bases: TGTGCCAGCAGTTTTGGAAGGGCCGGGTCCTACGAGCAGTACTTC. Amino acids: CASSFGRAGSYEQYF.

The rearrangement links TRBV15 to TRBJ2-5, with 8 bases fitting TRBD2. Trimming took 1 base from V and 5 from J; bases not matched to a gene: 6. Germline CDR1 reads LNHNV; CDR2 reads YYDKDF (reference sequence). The length of the CDR3 is 15 residues. CDR3 DNA: TGTGCCACCAGCAGAGCGGGGGGGCTTTGGGAGACCCAGTACTTC. This gives the protein CATSRAGGLWETQYF.

This clone has a handful of counts. The CDR3 here is CFAGGNSPLHF. The CDR3 coding sequence is TGTTTCGCCGGGGGGAATTCACCCCTCCACTTT. The chain recombines TRBV6-1 with TRBJ1-6, with D perhaps matching TRBD1 (5 bases). The CDR3 is made up of 11 amino acids. CDR1 and CDR2 from the germline V gene are MNHNS and SASEGT.

Remarks on this clone: The same CDR3 also results from other DNA sequences found in this sample. This chain joins TRBV5-1 and TRBJ1-3; unclear D gene. Germline CDR1 is SGHRS and CDR2 is YFSETQ. V lost 4 bases, J lost 0 bases, and 11 bases lay in between. The CDR3 spans 15 residues. The CDR3 loop reads CASSPGGFSGNTIYF. CDR3 nucleotide sequence: TGCGCCAGCAGCCCGGGTGGGTTCTCTGGAAACACCATATATTTT.

This clone was detected only a few times. This sequence joins TRBV7-9 and TRBJ1-4, with no clear D. Per the germline V gene, CDR1 is SEHNR and CDR2 is FQNEAQ (reference sequence). Trimming removed 2 bases from V and 7 bases from J, with 11 bases in between. This CDR3 has 14 residues. The CDR3 DNA sequence: TGTGCCAGCAGCTTAATATCCAGCGCTGAAAAACTGTTTTTT. Translating gives CASSLISSAEKLFF.